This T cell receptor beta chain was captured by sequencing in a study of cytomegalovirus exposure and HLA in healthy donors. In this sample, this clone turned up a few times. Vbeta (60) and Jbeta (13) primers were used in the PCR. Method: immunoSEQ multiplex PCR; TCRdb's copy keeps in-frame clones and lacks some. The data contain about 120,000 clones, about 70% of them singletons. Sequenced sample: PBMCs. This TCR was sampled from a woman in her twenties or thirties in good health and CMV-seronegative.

The CDR3 sequence is CASSLSTLGGNTEAFF. The CDR3 region has the DNA TGCGCCAGCAGCCTGAGCACCCTCGGAGGGAACACTGAAGCTTTCTTT. The chain recombines TRBV4-3 with TRBJ1-1, with D unclear. Germline CDR1 and CDR2: LGHNA and YSLEER. The CDR3 is 16 amino acids. Trimming stripped 4 bases from V and 1 base from J, with 16 bases between.